This entry is about one TCR beta chain. The sample comes from a study of blood T cell repertoires in COVID-19. Study at large: Whether acute or convalescent, the COVID-19 samples came from the United States, Italy and Spain.

The CDR3 runs 12 residues. Looked up from germline, CDR1 is MDHEN and CDR2 is SYDVKM. Trimming stripped 2 bases from V and 4 bases from J, with 5 bases between. The protocol was immunoSEQ multiplex PCR, while the TCRdb copy is restricted to in-frame clones and leaves out a portion. The sample comprises over 150,000 clones, roughly four fifths of which are singletons, and more than 7.5% rests with the top ten. The chain is built from TRBV28 and TRBJ1-2; D not resolved. Sequenced sample: peripheral blood. The sequence was collected from a woman aged 70-85 years with COVID-19, enrolled during active disease. The CDR3 coding sequence is TGTGCCAGCAGTTTAGGCGGCTATGGCTACACCTTC. Protein: CASSLGGYGYTF.